The entry that follows covers one T cell receptor beta chain sequence. No cognate antigen has been identified for it. No clone much larger than this one lies a single base away; base qualities are absent. The germline V gene provides CDR1 KGHDR and CDR2 SFDVKD. The CDR3 measures 13 amino acids from cysteine to phenylalanine. The only DNA kept is the CDR3, 39 bases in frame from the first base. The V end loses 3 bases and the J end loses 8 bases, and a stretch of 11 bases separates them. The data were taken from a study of blood T cell repertoires in COVID-19 (dated by TCRdb to about 2020). With regard to the full study: Samples from collaborators originated in the United States, Italy and Spain and spanned both the acute and convalescent phases of COVID-19. Subjects who had been exposed to COVID-19, were actively infected with it, or had recovered from it provided the deeply sampled blood TCRbeta repertoires that made up the dataset. Sample metadata almost always included a de-identified subject ID, COVID-19 status, age in years and sex. The material from the prospective study consisted of cDNA or gDNA derived from T cells, B-cell-depleted T cells, or PBMCs. Where available, HLA class I and class II types were obtained from metadata supplied by the sample provider rather than from assay-based typing. The repertoires were released in a freely available public database intended as a resource for research on the immune response to SARS-CoV-2. The samples were drawn from two sources: the first 160 participants of the ongoing ImmuneRACE study, and over 1,000 subjects contributed by 6 global collaborators.

Collaborating institutions collected whole blood in K2EDTA tubes following their own protocols. For TCRbeta analysis, collaborator samples were shipped as frozen whole blood, as isolated PBMCs, or as DNA extracted from either sample type. TCRbeta CDR3 regions were amplified from genomic DNA using the immunoSEQ Assay, a bias-controlled multiplex PCR. On the study's bioinformatics: Nucleated cell counts per sample were estimated from amplification of reference gene primers within the assay. Sequence reads were collapsed and filtered to measure the absolute abundance of every unique TCRbeta CDR3 rearrangement. For each sample, productive Simpson clonality was calculated as the square root of Simpson's diversity index across productive rearrangements. Here the immuneACCESS table is served through TCRdb, limited to in-frame sequences with V and J called. Missing clones are a known gap in these copies; in checked studies unresolved V genes cover under half, and the rest lacks a known reason. That table is the source of V, J and clone size, and D and trimming were worked out from the DNA. The sample table shows about 110,000 clones, and approximately 90% are seen once. About 3.5% of the sample rests with the top ten.

What the study reported, not specific to this receptor: The amount of clinical and demographic metadata varied by source and participant and was provided uncurated.

Sequencing was carried out using peripheral blood. The chain joins TRBV24-1 to TRBJ2-3; the D gene cannot be named for sure. The source of this sequence is a woman in her forties or fifties with acute or convalescent COVID-19. This receptor carries the CDR3 CATSDPLIATQYF. The DNA is as follows: TGTGCCACCAGTGATCCACTTATAGCTACGCAGTATTTT.